Listed below are T cell receptor beta chains from one sample, sequenced in a study of CD8+CD57+ T cells in acquired aplastic anemia. TCRdb re-called the reads with MiXCR, one entry per CDR3 protein. Seen here are about 190,000 distinct CDR3 sequences, roughly half observed once, and the top ten hold 15% to 20%. The specimen sequenced was sorted CD4+, CD8+, or CD8+CD57+ T cells (not recorded which) from PBMCs. These receptors all stem from a human donor in good health, serving as a control. The CDR3 runs from the conserved cysteine through the conserved F or W. The D gene is left open where the match is weak. Expanded clones are given a class, and other clones once, few, many or no size at all.

j_call clone_size d_call v_call cdr3_aa cdr3_nt
TRBJ2-3 many NA TRBV9 CASSVAGVGTDTQYF TGTGCCAGCAGCGTAGCAGGGGTGGGCACAGATACGCAGTATTTT
TRBJ2-3 many NA TRBV5-1 CASSLEGGRTDTQYF TGCGCCAGCAGCTTGGAAGGGGGGAGGACAGATACGCAGTATTTT
TRBJ1-1 once TRBD1 TRBV5-1 CASSLTGYPGGAEAFF TGCGCCAGCAGCTTGACAGGGTACCCAGGGGGCGCTGAAGCTTTCTTT
TRBJ2-7 many NA TRBV20-1 CSALTPSRPYEQYF TGCAGTGCGTTGACACCTTCCCGACCCTACGAGCAGTACTTC
TRBJ1-6 NA TRBD1 TRBV7-2 CASSLMDTRTGGSPLHF TGTGCCAGCAGCTTAATGGATACCCGGACAGGGGGTTCACCCCTCCACTTT
TRBJ1-1 NA NA TRBV10-3 CAISGLQSSEAFF TGTGCCATCAGTGGGTTACAGAGCTCTGAAGCTTTCTTT
TRBJ2-5 NA NA TRBV5-6 CASSLAGSESVRGHRYQETQYF TGTGCCAGCAGCTTGGCCGGTTCCGAATCAGTTAGGGGACACAGGTACCAAGAGACCCAGTACTTC
TRBJ2-1 NA TRBD1 TRBV7-2 CASRDRGISNEQFF TGTGCCAGCAGGGACAGGGGGATTTCGAATGAGCAGTTCTTC
TRBJ1-1 many NA TRBV28 CAGVMNTEAFF TGTGCGGGAGTTATGAACACTGAAGCTTTCTTT
TRBJ2-5 NA TRBD1 TRBV15 CATSGPGQGQETQYF TGTGCCACCAGCGGACCCGGACAGGGGCAAGAGACCCAGTACTTC
TRBJ1-2 NA NA TRBV10-3 CAISESGGDYGYTF TGTGCCATCAGTGAGTCGGGGGGCGACTATGGCTACACCTTC
TRBJ2-1 NA TRBD2 TRBV28 CASSSSTRGGSSYNEQFF TGTGCCAGCAGTTCTAGCACCCGGGGGGGAAGCTCCTACAATGAGCAGTTCTTC
TRBJ2-3 many TRBD2 TRBV4-3 CASNSQRGGSDTQYF TGCGCCAGCAACTCACAGCGGGGGGGCTCTGATACGCAGTATTTT
TRBJ1-2 few NA TRBV10-3 CAISAIDPNPSGYTF TGTGCCATCAGTGCGATCGACCCAAATCCAAGTGGCTACACCTTC
TRBJ2-2 few TRBD2 TRBV3-1 CASSRRLAANTGELFF TGTGCCAGCAGCCGCAGACTAGCGGCTAACACCGGGGAGCTGTTTTTT
TRBJ1-1 many NA TRBV14 CASSQGWGRGNTEAFF TGTGCCAGCAGCCAAGGGTGGGGTAGGGGGAACACTGAAGCTTTCTTT
TRBJ1-2 NA TRBD1 TRBV29-1 CSVGDRGYGYTF TGCAGCGTCGGTGACAGGGGCTATGGCTACACCTTC
TRBJ1-5 NA TRBD1 TRBV7-2 CASSLSGTEHF TGTGCCAGCAGCCTTAGCGGGACAGAGCATTTT
TRBJ2-3 NA NA TRBV2 CASSEASVGDTQYF TGTGCCAGCAGTGAAGCTTCAGTAGGAGATACGCAGTATTTT
TRBJ1-2 many NA TRBV28 CATSDIYYGYTF TGTGCCACTTCGGACATCTACTATGGCTACACCTTC
TRBJ1-5 many NA TRBV4-1 CASSQVWNEISPQHF TGCGCCAGCAGCCAAGTCTGGAATGAAATCAGCCCCCAGCATTTT
TRBJ1-1 many NA TRBV7-3 CASSNGTTNTEAFF TGTGCCAGCAGCAACGGGACGACGAACACTGAAGCTTTCTTT
TRBJ2-7 NA TRBD1 TRBV2 CASSESRGLAYEQYF TGTGCCAGCAGTGAGTCCAGGGGGCTCGCCTACGAGCAGTACTTC
TRBJ1-2 many NA TRBV6-5 CASSTGTYYGYTF TGTGCCAGCAGTACCGGGACATATTATGGCTACACCTTC
TRBJ2-7 many TRBD1 TRBV7-8 CASSLGVSDRVIAYEQYF TGTGCCAGCAGCTTAGGAGTGTCAGACAGGGTCATTGCCTACGAGCAGTACTTC
TRBJ2-7 NA NA TRBV3-1 CASSDRAGTYEQYF TGTGCCAGCAGCGACCGGGCAGGGACCTACGAGCAGTACTTC
TRBJ1-6 NA TRBD1 TRBV2 CASRPGTGSLASDSPLHF TGTGCCAGCAGGCCCGGGACAGGGAGTCTTGCATCGGATTCACCCCTCCACTTT
TRBJ1-2 NA TRBD1 TRBV29-1 CSVEDGQGDGYTF TGCAGCGTTGAAGATGGGCAGGGGGATGGCTACACCTTC
TRBJ1-5 NA TRBD1 TRBV6-5 CASSPDRGVTSNQPQHF TGTGCCAGCAGCCCCGACAGGGGAGTGACTAGCAATCAGCCCCAGCATTTT
TRBJ2-1 NA TRBD2 TRBV10-3 CAIRKGTSGGDEQFF TGTGCCATCAGAAAAGGGACTAGCGGGGGGGATGAGCAGTTCTTC
TRBJ2-2 NA TRBD2 TRBV15 CATSRDRLALNTGELFF TGTGCCACCAGCAGAGATCGACTAGCGTTGAACACCGGGGAGCTGTTTTTT
TRBJ2-7 many NA TRBV5-1 CASSLYGPPDYEQYF TGCGCCAGCAGCTTGTACGGGCCTCCAGATTACGAGCAGTACTTC
TRBJ2-5 NA NA TRBV6-2/TRBV6-3 CASTTGNKETQYF TGTGCCAGCACAACAGGGAATAAAGAGACCCAGTACTTC
TRBJ2-7 NA TRBD1 TRBV6-5 CASSEGQGTSYEQYF TGTGCCAGCAGTGAAGGACAGGGAACATCCTACGAGCAGTACTTC
TRBJ1-6 NA TRBD1 TRBV19 CASSPRQGASSPLHF TGTGCCAGTAGTCCAAGACAGGGGGCAAGTTCACCCCTCCACTTT
TRBJ2-5 many TRBD1 TRBV20-1 CSARADRVRETQYF TGCAGTGCTAGAGCGGACAGGGTGAGGGAGACCCAGTACTTC
TRBJ2-7 NA TRBD2 TRBV7-2 CASSQAGETYEQYF TGTGCCAGCAGTCAAGCGGGGGAGACCTACGAGCAGTACTTC
TRBJ2-7 NA NA TRBV5-4 CASSLGAREYEQYF TGTGCCAGCAGCTTAGGGGCCAGGGAGTACGAGCAGTACTTC
TRBJ2-3 NA TRBD2 TRBV7-6 CASSLPGVSGGLHEQYF TGTGCCAGCAGCCTCCCGGGCGTTAGCGGGGGGCTACATGAGCAGTATTTT
TRBJ1-5 many TRBD1 TRBV24-1 CATSDDRGSNQPQHF TGTGCCACCAGTGATGACAGGGGTAGCAATCAGCCCCAGCATTTT
TRBJ2-3 many TRBD2 TRBV6-4 CASSDGTSGVTDTQYF TGTGCCAGCAGTGACGGGACTAGCGGGGTGACAGATACGCAGTATTTT
TRBJ2-4 many NA TRBV19 CASRGRVNLLAKNIQYF TGTGCCAGTAGGGGCAGGGTAAACCTTCTAGCCAAAAACATTCAGTACTTC
TRBJ2-5 NA NA TRBV7-2 CASSLGGAGMTGETQYF TGTGCCAGCAGCTTAGGAGGGGCAGGGATGACCGGGGAGACCCAGTACTTC
TRBJ2-1 NA TRBD1 TRBV9 CASSLTGDFYNEQFF TGTGCCAGCAGCCTGACAGGGGATTTCTACAATGAGCAGTTCTTC
TRBJ2-7 NA NA TRBV19 CASSGTIGNEQYF TGTGCTAGTAGCGGTACGATTGGCAATGAGCAGTACTTC
TRBJ1-6 NA TRBD1 TRBV7-2 CASSSTGRGNSPLHF TGTGCCAGCAGCTCGACAGGGCGGGGGAATTCACCCCTCCACTTT
TRBJ1-5 many NA TRBV2 CASSRGRAANQPQHF TGTGCCAGCAGCCGCGGCAGGGCAGCGAATCAGCCCCAGCATTTT
TRBJ2-2 few NA TRBV18 CASSPVPSAGELFF TGTGCCAGCTCACCCGTCCCATCGGCCGGGGAGCTGTTTTTT
TRBJ1-1 many TRBD1 TRBV3-1 CASRSQGGTEAFF TGTGCCAGCAGATCTCAGGGGGGCACTGAAGCTTTCTTT
TRBJ1-1 NA NA TRBV15 CATSSIGQGMNTEAFF TGTGCCACCAGCAGTATAGGTCAGGGCATGAACACTGAAGCTTTCTTT
TRBJ2-1 many NA TRBV20-1 CSATHQYNEQFF TGCAGTGCTACCCACCAGTACAATGAGCAGTTCTTC